The T cell receptor beta chain under discussion was sequenced for a study of control samples from healthy donors and cancer patients. Assay used: immunoSEQ multiplex PCR; TCRdb lists only in-frame clones, some missing. The sample holds over 15,000 clones, about 87% seen once. Trimming stripped 3 bases from V and 5 bases from J, with 12 bases between. Germline V gives CDR1 SEHNR, CDR2 FQNEAQ (reference sequence). The CDR3 has 14 residues. The clonotype comes from a woman in her seventies with colorectal cancer. Sample: PBMCs. The chain couples TRBV7-9 to TRBJ2-3; D might be TRBD1 or TRBD2, each matching 5 bases. CDR3 amino acids: CASSLLGVRDTQYF. CDR3 DNA: TGTGCCAGCAGCTTGTTGGGGGTAAGAGATACGCAGTATTTT.